The present T cell receptor beta chain was sequenced within a study of T cell responses to AZD1222 COVID-19 vaccine. For the study at large: Pooling of second doses given at about 4 or about 12 weeks was done. Whole-study results and caveats: Elevations in Spike-specific TCR breadth and depth followed administration of two AZD1222 doses. Scientists sampled the repertoires only once the peak T cell response had passed. It should be noted that donors were predominantly white British and more often female, and clonal diversity was possibly underestimated.

Note on this clone: Its specificity is not known.

Produced via immunoSEQ multiplex PCR; TCRdb's table is partial and in-frame only. The sample has roughly 120,000 clones, less than 90% seen once. Between the trimmed V and J ends, which lost 2 bases and 2 bases, there was a span of 10 bases. The V gene's germline CDR1 is SGHTA and CDR2 FQGNSA. The CDR3 contains 15 residues. The chain has TRBV7-2 and TRBJ1-3; D call uncertain. This clonotype was sampled from an adult in good health. Sequenced material: peripheral blood, taken on day 0 of AZD1222 vaccination. Here the CDR3 reads CASSLPGSAGNTIYF. The CDR3 DNA is TGTGCCAGCAGCTTACCCGGTTCCGCTGGAAACACCATATATTTT. The whole variable domain, filled in from reference TRBV7-2 and TRBJ1-3, reads GAGVSQSPSNKVTEKGKDVELRCDPISGHTALYWYRQSLGQGLEFLIYFQGNSAPDKSGLPSDRFSAERTGGSVSTLTIQRTQQEDSAVYLCASSLPGSAGNTIYFGEGSWLTVV.